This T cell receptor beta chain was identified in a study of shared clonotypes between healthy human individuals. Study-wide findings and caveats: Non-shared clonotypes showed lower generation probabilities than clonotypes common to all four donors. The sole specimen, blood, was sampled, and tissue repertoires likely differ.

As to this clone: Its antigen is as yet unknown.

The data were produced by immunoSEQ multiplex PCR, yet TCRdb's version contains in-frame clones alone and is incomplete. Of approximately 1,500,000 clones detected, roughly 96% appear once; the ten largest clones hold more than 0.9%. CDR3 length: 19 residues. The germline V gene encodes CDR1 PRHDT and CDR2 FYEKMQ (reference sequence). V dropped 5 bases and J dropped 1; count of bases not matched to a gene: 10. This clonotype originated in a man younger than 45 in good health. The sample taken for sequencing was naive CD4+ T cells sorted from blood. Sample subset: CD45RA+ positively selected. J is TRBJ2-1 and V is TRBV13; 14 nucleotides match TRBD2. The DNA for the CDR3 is TGTGCCAGCAGCCCCGGGACTAGCGGGAGTGGGAGGTCCTACAATGAGCAGTTCTTC. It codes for CASSPGTSGSGRSYNEQFF.